This TCR beta chain was sequenced during a study of cytomegalovirus exposure and HLA in healthy donors. Worth noting for this clone: Its cognate antigen is unknown.

Whole-study results and caveats: Later analysis identified 16,000 or so TCR beta sequences associated with HLA alleles, using a false discovery rate threshold of 0.05. Earlier analysis yielded a pattern in which most TCR beta V segments were productive about 90% or about 30% of the time.

This CDR3 is built from 13 residues. With 4 bases removed from V and 10 bases from J, the gap between germline ends came to 16 bases. Germline V lookup: CDR1 MNHEY, CDR2 SVGAGI. 60 Vbeta and 13 Jbeta primers were used in PCR. Sequenced by immunoSEQ multiplex PCR; TCRdb stores in-frame clones only, minus some. The sample has about 140,000 clones; roughly 80% are singletons. V gene TRBV6-5 combines with J gene TRBJ1-1; maybe TRBD1 (5 bases). The material sequenced was PBMCs. This clonotype originated in a woman aged 45-65 years in good health and CMV-seropositive. The CDR3 sequence is CASSSQATLRAFF. CDR3 nucleotide sequence: TGTGCCAGCAGTTCACAGGCTACCTTGAGAGCTTTCTTT.